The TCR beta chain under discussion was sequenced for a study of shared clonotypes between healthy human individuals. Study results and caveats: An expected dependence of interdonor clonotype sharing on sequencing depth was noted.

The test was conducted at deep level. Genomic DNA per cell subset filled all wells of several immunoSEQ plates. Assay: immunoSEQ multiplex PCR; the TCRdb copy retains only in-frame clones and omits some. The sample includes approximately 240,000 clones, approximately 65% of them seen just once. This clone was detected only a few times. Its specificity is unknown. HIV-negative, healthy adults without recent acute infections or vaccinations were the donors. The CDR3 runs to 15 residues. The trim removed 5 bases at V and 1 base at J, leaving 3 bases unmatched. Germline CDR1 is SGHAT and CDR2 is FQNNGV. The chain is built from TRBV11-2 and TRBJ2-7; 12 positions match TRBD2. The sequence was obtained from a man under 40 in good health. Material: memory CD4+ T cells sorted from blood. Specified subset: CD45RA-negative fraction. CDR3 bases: TGTGCCAGCAGCCTGACTAGCGGGAGTTCCTACGAGCAGTACTTC. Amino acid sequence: CASSLTSGSSYEQYF. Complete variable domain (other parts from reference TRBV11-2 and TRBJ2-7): EAGVAQSPRYKIIEKRQSVAFWCNPISGHATLYWYQQILGQGPKLLIQFQNNGVVDDSQLPKDRFSAERLKGVDSTLKIQPAKLEDSAVYLCASSLTSGSSYEQYFGPGTRLTVT.